Described below is a single T cell receptor (beta chain) sequence and its context. The protocol was immunoSEQ multiplex PCR, while the TCRdb copy is restricted to in-frame clones and leaves out a portion. The repertoire has approximately 70,000 clones, around four fifths of them found once; the top ten carry 2.1%. This record comes from a study of T cell clones after liver transplantation. The V end was cut by 0 bases, the J end by 0 bases, with 12 bases between. CDR3 size: 17 residues. CDR1 and CDR2 from the germline V gene are ENHRY and SYGVKD. The sequence came from a human patient who received a liver transplant. Certain T cells may be donor cells from the graft. The V and J genes are TRBV10-3 and TRBJ1-3; D unresolved. The sequenced sample was CD4+ T cells from blood, obtained less than 50 months after liver transplant. The CDR3 nucleotides are TGTGCCATCAGTGAGTCTCTTGACACCAGCTCTGGAAACACCATATATTTT. It encodes CAISESLDTSSGNTIYF.